This TCR beta chain was profiled in a study of T cells in localized non-small cell lung cancer. Notes on the study in general: Exceeding tumor, uninvolved adjacent lung had the highest T cell clonality. Higher blood T cell density went with longer overall survival.

About this clone: Its antigen is not known.

CDR3 length: 14 amino acids. Germline CDR1 is SGHNT and CDR2 is YYREEE (reference sequence). Trimming stripped 1 base from V and 3 bases from J, with 10 bases between. TCRdb's copy holds only in-frame clones and misses some; the assay was immunoSEQ multiplex PCR. The sample holds tens of thousands of clones, less than 85% seen once. This receptor was identified in a man aged 40-75 years with stage II squamous cell lung carcinoma. This specimen was PBMCs, taken before any cancer treatment. The V and J genes are TRBV5-4 and TRBJ2-5, with D hard to call. CDR3 residues: CASSLKGWEETQYF. The CDR3 DNA reads as TGTGCCAGCAGCTTGAAGGGTTGGGAAGAGACCCAGTACTTC.